Listed below are T cell receptor beta chains from one sample, sequenced in a study of identical twins. Using its own MiXCR run on the 5' RACE reads, TCRdb lists one record per CDR3 protein. The sample shows roughly 770,000 distinct CDR3 sequences, roughly 20% of them seen only once. These data also featured in a second study, about T cells expressing NK-cell markers.

Sequencing was done on a sample of PBMCs. Receptor source: a woman aged 18-30 years in good health. Both conserved end residues are part of each CDR3. The D gene is left open where the match is weak. Part of the rows lack a size; the others show once, few, many or a class for expanded clones.

size,V,D,J,CDR3,DNA
-,TRBV30,-,TRBJ1-5,CAWSNWAGQPQHF,TGTGCCTGGAGTAACTGGGCTGGCCAGCCCCAGCATTTT
few,TRBV7-9,TRBD1,TRBJ2-7,CASSAWTGRYEQYF,TGTGCCAGCAGCGCCTGGACAGGGCGATACGAGCAGTACTTC
few,TRBV10-3,-,TRBJ1-5,CAISDGGQRQPQHF,TGTGCCATCAGTGATGGGGGGCAAAGACAGCCCCAGCATTTT
-,TRBV6-1,-,TRBJ2-3,CASSRLDRFTDTQYF,TGTGCCAGCAGTCGGCTAGATCGATTCACAGATACGCAGTATTTT
-,TRBV3-1,-,TRBJ1-2,CASSYDSFRGYTF,TGTGCCAGCAGCTATGACAGCTTTAGGGGCTACACCTTC
few,TRBV6-1,TRBD1,TRBJ1-1,CASSKAPGQGGAFF,TGTGCCAGCAGTAAGGCTCCGGGACAGGGGGGGGCTTTCTTT
-,TRBV28,-,TRBJ1-1,CASSDPGPQGTEAFF,TGTGCCAGCAGTGACCCGGGACCACAGGGCACTGAAGCTTTCTTT
few,TRBV7-2,-,TRBJ1-2,CASSLAPPGYTF,TGTGCCAGCAGCTTAGCCCCTCCAGGCTACACCTTC
few,TRBV18,-,TRBJ2-5,CASSIQDYQETQYF,TGTGCCAGCTCTATACAGGATTACCAAGAGACCCAGTACTTC
few,TRBV20-1,TRBD2,TRBJ2-1,CSADSGAPSSYNEQFF,TGCAGTGCGGATAGCGGGGCCCCAAGCTCCTACAATGAGCAGTTCTTC